The present TCR beta chain was sequenced within a study of shared clonotypes between healthy human individuals (dated by TCRdb to the early 2020s). Looking at the study overall: The cohort included three men and two women between 18 and 49 years of age. Per donor, three plates each were used for CD4 naive and CD4 memory, two for CD8 naive, and one for CD8 memory. Leukapheresis yielded between about 0.85 and 10 billion PBMCs per donor. The study deeply sequenced blood TCR repertoires of several healthy adults to estimate repertoire size and the extent of clonotype sharing between individuals. Different laboratories and diverse techniques were used to prepare libraries and sequence TCR repertoires, to increase sequencing depth and limit assay-specific biases. Points the paper makes about the study in general: Estimated clonotype richness was generally larger for naive than for memory subsets. Based on pairwise subsampling, the degree of clonotype sharing among donors was expected to be affected by sequencing depth. Approximately 4.8% of naive CD4, 3% to 4% of naive CD8, 2.3% of memory CD4, and 0.4% of memory CD8 clonotypes were shared across four donors. Only blood was sampled, and tissue TCR repertoires likely differ from those in blood. Compared with non-shared clonotypes, the clonotypes found in all four sorted-subset donors had higher generation probabilities. Even with the large sequencing depth, rarefaction of the sorted-subset datasets indicated that sequencing was incomplete. The genetic and exposure-history diversity represented was limited by the small number of donors.

From the cysteine through the phenylalanine, the CDR3 covers 17 amino acids. CDR3 DNA is the only sequence kept; it has 51 bases, read in frame from the first base. CDR1 and CDR2 (MNHEY, SMNVEV) derive from the germline V gene (reference sequence). V is pruned by 2 bases and J by 7 bases, leaving 17 bases of the junction without a gene match. Using the deep immunoSEQ assay, multiplex PCR amplified TCR CDR3 regions from genomic DNA. For each cell subset, the extracted genomic DNA was distributed evenly across all wells of several immunoSEQ 96-well plates, and each plate served as one replicate. Each replicate PCR for sorted subsets received around 200 ng genomic DNA, equal to about 30,000 T cell genomes. Purified libraries were measured with a Qubit 3.0 fluorometer, size-checked on a Bioanalyzer 2100, and measured again with the KAPA Library Quantification kit. Every immunoSEQ 96-well plate was sequenced on a dedicated single-read 150-cycle Illumina NextSeq 550 flow cell. In the paper's pipeline: Because the immunoSEQ output included only junctional sequences and no quality scores, the filtering could not be the same as the filtering used for full-length reads. Sequences were annotated with PyIR, a Python wrapper for IgBLAST v1.9, and V/J genes and CDR3 were assigned using IMGT germline references. Reads were removed for weak V/J assignments (E-value above 1e-6), missing CDR3, stop codons, out-of-frame junctions, or ambiguous translated residues. A V3J clonotype was defined by an identical inferred V gene, J gene, and CDR3 amino acid sequence. The percentage overlap between two repertoires was calculated by dividing the number of shared unique clonotypes by the size of the smaller repertoire. Repertoire richness was assessed with RTK rarefaction, the Chao1 estimator, and Recon v2.1 estimates of unobserved clonotypes. Generation probabilities were computed with OLGA for all TCRbeta clonotypes obtained by the gDNA method from a few donors. The table was pulled from immuneACCESS by TCRdb, which kept in-frame rearrangements only. Such tables lose some clones; where checked, under half of the loss comes from unresolved V genes, and the rest has no known cause. V, J and clone size were drawn from that table, and D and trimming were deduced from the DNA. The sample table shows about 2.2 million clones, and over 85% are seen once. Of the sample, approximately 1.7% falls within the top ten clones.

CD8 naive samples were obtained by positive selection for CCR7 among CD45RO-negative cells, yielding a CD45RA+CCR7+ population from which TemRA cells were excluded. The donors were healthy, HIV-negative adults with no recently reported acute infections or vaccinations. Only Caucasian adults living in Nashville, Tennessee, USA were represented among the donors. Blood was collected by leukapheresis, and PBMCs were isolated by Ficoll-Histopaque density gradient centrifugation and then cryopreserved in liquid nitrogen vapor phase. Analytical flow cytometry was used to check the purity and quantity of each magnetically sorted T cell population. From each sorted fraction, genomic DNA was isolated and quantified by UV absorbance on a Nanodrop 2000c. Regarding this clone: Its antigen remains unidentified. It has no much larger one-base neighbor in the sample; base qualities were not kept.

Sequencing was performed on naive CD8+ T cells from PBMCs. The label giving this sample's cell subset or site can be read as: CD45RA+CCR7+. The chain was built from TRBV27 and TRBJ2-7; TRBD1 aligns with 7 central bases. The origin of this receptor is a man younger than 35 in good health. Some clones in this sample may be carry-over from other donors' samples. The CDR3 sequence is CASSLLHREQGPSEQYF. In nucleotide form, the sequence is TGTGCCAGCAGTTTACTCCATCGGGAACAGGGGCCCTCTGAGCAGTACTTC.